One sample yielded the 30 T cell receptor beta chains listed below, sequenced in a study of shared clonotypes between healthy human individuals. Method: immunoSEQ multiplex PCR; TCRdb's copy keeps in-frame clones and lacks some. The sample gives 600,000 to 750,000 clones, roughly 70% of which show up once; 1.8% is in the top ten. The sequenced sample was memory CD4+ T cells sorted from blood. The subset here: CD45RA-negative fraction. The source of these receptors is a woman aged 25 to 45 in good health.

The V gene is TRBV29-1, the J gene TRBJ1-4; D possibly corresponds to TRBD1 (6 bases). The CDR3 totals 15 residues. V lost 6 bases and J 0 bases, leaving 14 bases between the germline ends. In germline, CDR1 is SQVTM, CDR2 ANQGSEA. The CDR3 coding sequence is TGCAGCGTATCCGGACAGTGGCCAACTAATGAAAAACTGTTTTTT. It encodes CSVSGQWPTNEKLFF.

In its sample, this clone was seen once. The rearrangement joins TRBV11-2 to TRBJ2-3; D not resolved. Germline CDR1 reads SGHAT; CDR2 reads FQNNGV. Trimming cost V 1 base and J 11 bases, with 16 bases left between them. The CDR3 consists of 14 residues. The CDR3 loop is CASSLGPLSYEQYF. For the CDR3, the DNA is TGTGCCAGCAGCTTAGGGCCCCTATCCTATGAGCAGTATTTT.

V gene TRBV7-2 combines with J gene TRBJ2-7, with 10 bases lining up with TRBD1. The germline V gene has CDR1 SGHTA and CDR2 FQGNSA. The CDR3 extends over 16 amino acids. V gave up 5 bases and J gave up 0 bases; unmatched junction bases: 7. CDR3 in amino acids: CASSTSGTGVSYEQYF. DNA for the CDR3: TGTGCCAGCAGCACGTCCGGGACAGGGGTCTCCTACGAGCAGTACTTC.

The CDR3 loop is CASSLELADYNEQFF. Written as DNA, the CDR3 is TGTGCCAGCAGCTTAGAGCTAGCGGACTACAATGAGCAGTTCTTC. V gene TRBV5-4 combines with J gene TRBJ2-1; 7 nucleotides line up with TRBD2. The germline V gene encodes CDR1 SGHNT and CDR2 YYREEE (reference sequence). V lost 2 bases to trimming and J lost 3 bases; unmatched junction nucleotides: 5. This CDR3 has 15 amino acids.

The CDR3 loop is CASTPRPHSYEQYF. Here the CDR3 DNA reads TGTGCCAGCACCCCCAGGCCTCACTCCTACGAGCAGTACTTC. The chain recombines TRBV6-5 with TRBJ2-7; D is unresolved. The CDR3 is made up of 14 amino acids. From germline, CDR1 is MNHEY and CDR2 SVGAGI. V lost 7 bases to trimming and J lost 0 bases, with 13 bases between them.

This chain joins TRBV14 and TRBJ1-2, with D unclear. Germline CDR1 SGHDN, CDR2 FVKESK. The ends were cut back, 0 bases at V and 0 bases at J, with 5 bases in the middle. This CDR3 has 14 amino acids. CDR3 loop: CASSQDRANYGYTF. The CDR3 DNA reads as TGTGCCAGCAGCCAAGATAGAGCTAACTATGGCTACACCTTC.

The count of this clone is one. The rearrangement joins TRBV23-1 to TRBJ1-5, with D tentatively TRBD1 (6 bases). TRBV23-1 is an open reading frame whose function is uncertain. CDR3 size: 17 residues. The V end was cut by 0 bases, the J end by 0 bases, with 12 bases between. As DNA, the CDR3 is TGCGCCAGCAGTCAATCCAGGGGACCCTATAGCAATCAGCCCCAGCATTTT. Translation: CASSQSRGPYSNQPQHF.

This clone was seen repeatedly, ten times or more. This sample also contains other DNA sequences that code for the same CDR3. The chain has TRBV11-2 and TRBJ1-2; D is uncertain. The germline gives CDR1 SGHAT, CDR2 FQNNGV. Trimming cost V 5 bases and J 2 bases, with 9 bases left between them. The CDR3 extends over 13 amino acids. CDR3 nucleotide sequence: TGTGCCAGCAGCCCGGACGGAAACTATGGCTACACCTTC. Translated: CASSPDGNYGYTF.

This clone was observed a handful of times. This rearrangement joins TRBV6-1 to TRBJ1-5; 8 nucleotides align to TRBD1. Trimming at V came to 4 bases and at J to 5 bases, leaving 4 bases not matched to a gene. The CDR3 sequence is 14 residues long. Per the germline V gene, CDR1 is MNHNS and CDR2 is SASEGT. The CDR3 coding sequence is TGTGCCAGCAGTGGAATACAGGGGGATCAGCCCCAGCATTTT. It translates to CASSGIQGDQPQHF.

This clone has just a few counts. The CDR3 region has the DNA TGTGCCAGCAGCAATAGAGGACAGCAACCGGAGACCCAGTACTTC. It yields the protein CASSNRGQQPETQYF. The V call is TRBV4-2, the J call TRBJ2-5; D is possibly TRBD1 (6 bases). This CDR3 contains 15 residues. With 5 bases removed from V and 5 bases from J, the gap between germline ends came to 18 bases. Germline V gives CDR1 LGHNA, CDR2 YNFKEQ.

This sequence joins TRBV19 and TRBJ2-7; TRBD2 is a possible D gene (5 bases). The CDR3 totals 14 residues. CDR1 and CDR2 from the germline V gene are LNHDA and SQIVND (reference sequence). V lost 4 bases, J lost 2 bases, and 12 bases lay in between. The CDR3 bases are TGTGCCAGTAGTAGTAACGGGGTCCCCTACGAGCAGTACTTC. It specifies CASSSNGVPYEQYF.

About this clone itself: This CDR3 is also generated by other DNA sequences in the sample. The chain joins TRBV28 to TRBJ2-7; D ambiguous. The germline V and J ends were trimmed by 3 bases and 2 bases, with 8 bases remaining between them. Germline V lookup: CDR1 MDHEN, CDR2 SYDVKM. The CDR3 runs 13 residues. The CDR3 coding sequence is TGTGCCAGCAGTTTCGGGCCTGCCTACGAGCAGTACTTC. Translating gives CASSFGPAYEQYF.

This clone was seen many times. The chain joins TRBV6-4 to TRBJ2-3; 15 bases align to TRBD2. Germline V gene lookup returns CDR1 MRHNA and CDR2 SNTAGT. This CDR3 has 15 residues. J lost 5 bases, V lost 3 bases, and 0 bases had no gene match. The CDR3 nucleotides are TGTGCCAGCAGTGAGGGACTAGCGGGAGGAGATACGCAGTATTTT. It translates to CASSEGLAGGDTQYF.

J is TRBJ2-3 and V is TRBV29-1; TRBD2 might be the D (6 bases). Trimming cost V 3 bases and J 2 bases, with 12 bases left between them. This CDR3 contains 14 residues. Germline CDR1 reads SQVTM; CDR2 reads ANQGSEA. CDR3 protein: CSVDTAGLTDTQYF. The CDR3 coding sequence is TGCAGCGTTGATACGGCGGGACTCACAGATACGCAGTATTTT.

The gene calls are TRBV28 and TRBJ2-1, with D unclear. In germline, CDR1 is MDHEN, CDR2 SYDVKM. The CDR3 sequence is 15 residues long. V lost 7 bases and J 6 bases, leaving 19 bases between the germline ends. As DNA, the CDR3 is TGTGCCAGCAAACCCCTGGGATTTGCGGTCAATGAGCAGTTCTTC. Its translation: CASKPLGFAVNEQFF.

This clone has at least ten counts. Other nucleotide sequences in the sample specify the same CDR3. This sequence joins TRBV2 and TRBJ2-7; no firm D call. With 3 bases removed from V and 3 bases from J, the gap between germline ends came to 3 bases. CDR1 is SNHLY and CDR2 is FYNNEI in the germline V gene. The CDR3 is 11 residues long. The CDR3 sequence is CASSEFYEQYF. The CDR3 bases are TGTGCCAGCAGTGAGTTCTACGAGCAGTACTTC.

This chain links TRBV7-9 with TRBJ2-7; perhaps TRBD1 as D (5 bases). The CDR3 totals 13 residues. The germline V and J ends were trimmed by 0 bases and 7 bases, with 10 bases remaining between them. Germline CDR1 SEHNR, CDR2 FQNEAQ (reference sequence). CDR3 residues: CASSLATKGEQYF. The CDR3 DNA is TGTGCCAGCAGCTTAGCTACAAAGGGGGAGCAGTACTTC.

In its sample, this clone was seen many times. V is TRBV6-1 and J is TRBJ2-7, with TRBD1 matching 8 bases. Germline lookup yields CDR1 MNHNS and CDR2 SASEGT. This CDR3 has 13 amino acids. The J segment lost 9 bases and the V segment lost 4 bases, leaving 8 bases of the junction unmatched. In DNA form, the CDR3 reads TGTGCCAGCAGTGCCCAGGGGGCTGTGGGGCAGTACTTC. Translating it yields CASSAQGAVGQYF.

The chain carries TRBV7-9 and TRBJ2-2; D gene ambiguous. Germline V gives CDR1 SEHNR, CDR2 FQNEAQ (reference sequence). With 5 bases removed from V and 2 bases from J, the gap between germline ends came to 9 bases. The CDR3 runs 14 residues. CDR3: CASSPNRNTGELFF. For the CDR3, the DNA is TGTGCCAGCAGCCCTAACAGAAACACCGGGGAGCTGTTTTTT.

The rearrangement uses TRBV4-1 and TRBJ2-1; D perhaps matches TRBD1 (5 bases). V was pared by 4 bases and J by 2 bases, with 12 bases between. The CDR3 has 15 residues. The germline V gene encodes CDR1 MGHRA and CDR2 YSYEKL. CDR3 protein: CASSLPGNPYNEQFF. CDR3 nucleotide sequence: TGCGCCAGCAGCCTTCCAGGGAACCCCTACAATGAGCAGTTCTTC.

This clone has just a few counts. The chain is built from TRBV5-1 and TRBJ2-6; maybe TRBD2 (6 bases). The CDR3 totals 18 residues. V was pared by 3 bases and J by 0 bases, with 16 bases between. CDR1 is SGHRS, CDR2 YFSETQ, per germline. CDR3 loop: CASSSIAVVSSGANVLTF. DNA for the CDR3: TGCGCCAGCAGCTCGATAGCGGTTGTTAGCTCTGGGGCCAACGTCCTGACTTTC.

The chain employs TRBV5-1 and TRBJ2-3; no reliable D call. This CDR3 contains 16 residues. Trimming took off 0 bases at V and 2 bases at J, with 13 bases between the two ends. The germline V gene has CDR1 SGHRS and CDR2 YFSETQ. The CDR3: CASSLGAYYSTDTQYF. The DNA of the CDR3 is TGCGCCAGCAGCTTGGGAGCGTACTACTCCACAGATACGCAGTATTTT.

J is TRBJ2-3 and V is TRBV10-3; D is possibly TRBD2 (5 bases). Germline CDR1 ENHRY, CDR2 SYGVKD. V was clipped by 6 bases and J by 3 bases, with 19 bases between them. This CDR3 region has 16 residues. The CDR3 DNA follows: TGTGCCATCAGCGAGCCTCTCGGGGTTGGGACAGATACGCAGTATTTT. Its protein product is CAISEPLGVGTDTQYF.

This clone is a singleton in its sample. The chain carries TRBV5-4 and TRBJ2-5; 8 nucleotides agree with TRBD1. The CDR3 is 14 amino acids. CDR1 and CDR2 (germline): SGHNT, YYREEE (reference sequence). Trimming cost V 4 bases and J 6 bases; bases outside gene matches: 8. This CDR3 is CASSPGQVGQTQYF. The CDR3 DNA is TGTGCCAGCAGCCCGGGACAGGTCGGACAGACCCAGTACTTC.

This chain links TRBV30 with TRBJ2-1; 7 nucleotides agree with TRBD1. There are 14 residues in the CDR3. CDR1 is GTSNPN and CDR2 is SVGIG in the germline V gene (reference sequence). The trim removed 3 bases at V and 3 bases at J, leaving 5 bases unmatched. As DNA, the CDR3 is TGTGCCTGGAGGCCCGGGACAGTCTACAATGAGCAGTTCTTC. Its translation is CAWRPGTVYNEQFF.

The V gene is TRBV28, the J gene TRBJ2-7, with a weak D call TRBD1 (5 bases). In germline, CDR1 is MDHEN, CDR2 SYDVKM. The CDR3 loop spans 14 amino acids. The germline V and J ends were trimmed by 2 bases and 5 bases, with 13 bases remaining between them. The DNA for the CDR3 is TGTGCCAGCAGTTTACCGCAGGGTACCGACGAGCAGTACTTC. It encodes CASSLPQGTDEQYF.

This clone has a count of ten or more. V usage is TRBV2 and J usage is TRBJ1-5, with D unresolved. The germline V and J ends were trimmed by 8 bases and 2 bases, with 13 bases remaining between them. Germline lookup yields CDR1 SNHLY and CDR2 FYNNEI. The CDR3 is 14 amino acids. The CDR3 coding sequence is TGTGCCAGCGAATTGGGTGATGGCAATCAGCCCCAGCATTTT. Translating it yields CASELGDGNQPQHF.

V usage is TRBV28 and J usage is TRBJ2-4; no clear D. The V end lost 5 bases, the J end lost 9 bases, and 20 bases lay between the germline ends. This CDR3 has 15 amino acids. Germline CDR1 is MDHEN and CDR2 is SYDVKM. CDR3 region: CASSPVRASSGIQYF. The CDR3, as DNA: TGTGCCAGCAGTCCCGTCCGGGCATCATCAGGCATTCAGTACTTC.

This clone was counted a few times. This chain joins TRBV28 and TRBJ2-7; D remains ambiguous. Trimming stripped 3 bases from V and 7 bases from J, with 10 bases between. This CDR3 has 12 amino acids. The germline CDR1 and CDR2 sequences are MDHEN and SYDVKM. DNA of the CDR3: TGTGCCAGCAGTTTGTGGGTCTCGGAGCAGTACTTC. Protein product: CASSLWVSEQYF.

The rearrangement joins TRBV29-1 to TRBJ2-2; 15 bases align to TRBD2. Looked up from germline, CDR1 is SQVTM and CDR2 is ANQGSEA. V lost 6 bases, J lost 4 bases, and 3 bases stayed unmatched. This CDR3 comprises 15 residues. CDR3 sequence reads: CSVMGLAGGTGELFF. In DNA, the CDR3 is TGCAGCGTAATGGGACTAGCGGGGGGCACCGGGGAGCTGTTTTTT.